This TCR beta chain emerged from a study of blood T cell repertoires in COVID-19. Study details: Researchers got acute and convalescent COVID-19 samples from the United States, Italy and Spain. PBMCs, B-cell-depleted T cells, or T cells provided the cDNA or gDNA that made up the material.

In the source study's methods: From reference gene primer amplification, estimates of nucleated cell counts were derived. Measured with immunoSEQ multiplex PCR; TCRdb has only the in-frame clones, and not every one. V and J calls and clone size are given by that table; D and trimming were obtained from the DNA. The sample yields 200,000 to 300,000 clones, roughly 84% seen once. CDR1 is SEHNR and CDR2 is FQNEAQ in the germline V gene (reference sequence). The CDR3 is 18 residues long. The V and J ends lost 5 bases and 7 bases, in that order; junction bases with no gene match: 15. The chain is built from TRBV7-9 and TRBJ2-1; 12 bases fit TRBD2. Sequencing used peripheral blood. The receptor comes from a man aged 60 to 69 with acute or convalescent COVID-19. The CDR3 protein is CASSPGALTSGGKNEQFF. As DNA, the CDR3 is TGTGCCAGCAGCCCCGGGGCCTTGACTAGCGGGGGAAAAAATGAGCAGTTCTTC.